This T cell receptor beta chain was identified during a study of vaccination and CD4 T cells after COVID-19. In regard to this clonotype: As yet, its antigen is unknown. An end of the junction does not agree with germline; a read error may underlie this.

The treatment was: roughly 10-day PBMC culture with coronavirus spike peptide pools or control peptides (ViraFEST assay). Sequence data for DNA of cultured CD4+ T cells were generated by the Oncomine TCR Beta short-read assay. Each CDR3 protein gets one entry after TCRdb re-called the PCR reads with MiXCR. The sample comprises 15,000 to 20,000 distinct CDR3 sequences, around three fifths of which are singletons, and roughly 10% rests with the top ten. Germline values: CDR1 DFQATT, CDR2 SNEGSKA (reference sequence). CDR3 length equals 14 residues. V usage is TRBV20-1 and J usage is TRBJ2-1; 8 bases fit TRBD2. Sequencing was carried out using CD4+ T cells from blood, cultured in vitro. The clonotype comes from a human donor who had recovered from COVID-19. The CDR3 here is CSAGEAGVSNEQFF. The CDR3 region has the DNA TGCAGTGCTGGAGAAGCGGGAGTATCCAATGAGCAGTTCTTC.